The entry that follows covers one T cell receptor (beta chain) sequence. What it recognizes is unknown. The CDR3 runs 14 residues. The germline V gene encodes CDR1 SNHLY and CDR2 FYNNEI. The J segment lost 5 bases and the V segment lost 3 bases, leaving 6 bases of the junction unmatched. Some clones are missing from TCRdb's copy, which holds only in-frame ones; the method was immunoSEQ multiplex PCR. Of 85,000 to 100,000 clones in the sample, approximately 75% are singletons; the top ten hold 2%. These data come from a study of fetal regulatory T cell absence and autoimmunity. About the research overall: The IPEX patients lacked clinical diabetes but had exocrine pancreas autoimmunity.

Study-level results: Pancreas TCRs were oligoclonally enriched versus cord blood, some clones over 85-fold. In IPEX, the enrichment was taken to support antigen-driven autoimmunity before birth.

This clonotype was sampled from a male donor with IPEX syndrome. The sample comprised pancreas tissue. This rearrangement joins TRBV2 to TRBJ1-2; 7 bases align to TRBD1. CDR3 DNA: TGTGCCAGCAGTGATCGAGGGGGCGCATATGGCTACACCTTC. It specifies CASSDRGGAYGYTF.